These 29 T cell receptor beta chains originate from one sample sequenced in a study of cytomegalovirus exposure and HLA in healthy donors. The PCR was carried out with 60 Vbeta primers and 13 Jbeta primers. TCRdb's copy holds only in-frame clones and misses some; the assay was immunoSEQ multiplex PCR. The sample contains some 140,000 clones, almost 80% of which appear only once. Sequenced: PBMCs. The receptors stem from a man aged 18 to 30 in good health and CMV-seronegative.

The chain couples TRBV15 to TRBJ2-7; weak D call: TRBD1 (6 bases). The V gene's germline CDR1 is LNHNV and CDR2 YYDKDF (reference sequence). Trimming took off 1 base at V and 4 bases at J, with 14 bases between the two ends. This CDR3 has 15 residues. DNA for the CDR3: TGTGCCACCAGCAGAGCCAGGGGCGCCGTTTACGAGCAGTACTTC. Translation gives CATSRARGAVYEQYF.

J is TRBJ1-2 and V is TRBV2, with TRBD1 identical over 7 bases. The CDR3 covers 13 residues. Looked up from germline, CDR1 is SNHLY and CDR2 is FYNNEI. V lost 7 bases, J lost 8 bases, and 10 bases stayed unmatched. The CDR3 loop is CASITTGAGGYTF. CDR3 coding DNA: TGTGCCAGCATCACTACAGGGGCGGGAGGCTACACCTTC.

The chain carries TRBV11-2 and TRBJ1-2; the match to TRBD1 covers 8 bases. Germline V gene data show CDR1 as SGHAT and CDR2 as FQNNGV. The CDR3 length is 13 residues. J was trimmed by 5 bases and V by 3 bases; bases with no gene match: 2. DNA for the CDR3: TGTGCCAGCAGCTTGGGACAGGTATATGGCTACACCTTC. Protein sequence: CASSLGQVYGYTF.

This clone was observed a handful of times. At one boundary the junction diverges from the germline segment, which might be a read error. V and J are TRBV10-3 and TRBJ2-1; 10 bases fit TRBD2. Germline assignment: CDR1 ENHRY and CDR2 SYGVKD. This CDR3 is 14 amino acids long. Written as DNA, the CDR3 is TGTGCCATCAAAGCAGCGGGGGGGTACAGTGAGCAGTTCTTC. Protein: CAIKAAGGYSEQFF.

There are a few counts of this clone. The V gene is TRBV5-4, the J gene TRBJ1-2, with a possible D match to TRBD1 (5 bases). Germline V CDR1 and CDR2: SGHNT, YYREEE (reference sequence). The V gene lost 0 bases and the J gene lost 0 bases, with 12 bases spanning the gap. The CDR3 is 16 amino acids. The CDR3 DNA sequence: TGTGCCAGCAGCTTGGCCCCAGACAGAGCTAACTATGGCTACACCTTC. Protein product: CASSLAPDRANYGYTF.

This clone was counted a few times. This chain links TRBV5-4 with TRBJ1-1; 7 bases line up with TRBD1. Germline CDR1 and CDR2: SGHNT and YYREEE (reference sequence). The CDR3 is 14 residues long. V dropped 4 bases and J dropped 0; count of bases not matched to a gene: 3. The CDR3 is CASSQGQLNTEAFF. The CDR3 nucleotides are TGTGCCAGCAGCCAGGGACAGCTGAACACTGAAGCTTTCTTT.

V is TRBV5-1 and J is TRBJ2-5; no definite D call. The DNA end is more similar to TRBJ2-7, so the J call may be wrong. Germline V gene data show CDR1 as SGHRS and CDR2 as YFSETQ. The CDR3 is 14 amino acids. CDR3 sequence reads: CASSVSESSYEQYF. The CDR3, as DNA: TGCGCCAGCAGCGTCTCGGAGAGCTCCTACGAGCAGTACTTC.

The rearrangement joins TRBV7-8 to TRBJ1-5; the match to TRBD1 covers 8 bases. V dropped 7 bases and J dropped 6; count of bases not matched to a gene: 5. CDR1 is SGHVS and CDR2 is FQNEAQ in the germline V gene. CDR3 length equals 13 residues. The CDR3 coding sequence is TGTGCCAGCAAAGGACAGGGAGCTCAGCCCCAGCATTTT. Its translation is CASKGQGAQPQHF.

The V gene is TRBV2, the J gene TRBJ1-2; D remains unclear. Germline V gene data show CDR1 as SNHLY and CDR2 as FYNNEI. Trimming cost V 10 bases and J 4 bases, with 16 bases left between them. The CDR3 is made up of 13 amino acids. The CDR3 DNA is TGTGCCACCAGCTCGGGGTACGGCTATGGCTACACCTTC. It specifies CATSSGYGYGYTF.

In nucleotides, the CDR3 is TGCAGCGTTGAGGGCAGGGGGGTCGATGGCTACACCTTC. Translated, it gives CSVEGRGVDGYTF. The chain has TRBV29-1 and TRBJ1-2, with TRBD1 matching over 7 bases. V lost 3 bases and J lost 6; bases outside the gene matches: 7. Per germline, CDR1 SQVTM and CDR2 ANQGSEA. The CDR3 runs 13 residues.

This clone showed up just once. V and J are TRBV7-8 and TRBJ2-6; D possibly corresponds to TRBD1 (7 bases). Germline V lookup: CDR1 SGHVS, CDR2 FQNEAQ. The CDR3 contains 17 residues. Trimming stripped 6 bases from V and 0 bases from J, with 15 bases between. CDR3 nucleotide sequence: TGTGCCAGCAGGGCGGGACAGTCCCTCTCTGGGGCCAACGTCCTGACTTTC. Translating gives CASRAGQSLSGANVLTF.

The CDR3 protein is CAWSVGHSYQPQHF. In DNA form, the CDR3 reads TGTGCCTGGAGTGTTGGACACAGTTATCAGCCCCAGCATTTT. The chain has TRBV30 and TRBJ1-5, with D perhaps matching TRBD1 (5 bases). Germline V gene sequence: CDR1 GTSNPN, CDR2 SVGIG (reference sequence). The CDR3 totals 14 residues. Trimming pared 0 bases from V and 5 bases from J, leaving 11 bases between. The full variable domain, rest sourced from reference TRBV30 and TRBJ1-5, is SQTIHQWPATLVQPVGSPLSLECTVEGTSNPNLYWYRQAAGRGLQLLFYSVGIGQISSEVPQNLSASRPQDRQFILSSKKLLLSDSGFYLCAWSVGHSYQPQHFGDGTRLSIL.

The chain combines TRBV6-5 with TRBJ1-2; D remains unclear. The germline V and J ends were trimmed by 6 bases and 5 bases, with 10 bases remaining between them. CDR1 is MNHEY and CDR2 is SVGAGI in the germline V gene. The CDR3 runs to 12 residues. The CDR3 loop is CASSPGGYGYTF. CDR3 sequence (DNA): TGTGCCAGCAGCCCAGGCGGGTATGGCTACACCTTC.

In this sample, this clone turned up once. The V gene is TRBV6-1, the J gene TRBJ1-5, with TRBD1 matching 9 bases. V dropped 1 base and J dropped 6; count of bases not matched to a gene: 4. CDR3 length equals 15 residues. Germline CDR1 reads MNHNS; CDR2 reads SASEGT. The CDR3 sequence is CASSEVDRGGQPQHF. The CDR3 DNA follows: TGTGCCAGCAGTGAAGTGGACAGGGGTGGTCAGCCCCAGCATTTT.

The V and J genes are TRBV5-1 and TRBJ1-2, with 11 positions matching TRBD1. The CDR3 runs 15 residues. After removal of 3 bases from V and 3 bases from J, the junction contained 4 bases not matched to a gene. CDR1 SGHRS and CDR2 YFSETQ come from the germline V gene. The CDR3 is CASSSRTGGDYGYTF. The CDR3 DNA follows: TGCGCCAGCAGCTCACGGACAGGGGGCGACTATGGCTACACCTTC. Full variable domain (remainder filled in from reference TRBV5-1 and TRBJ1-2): KAGVTQTPRYLIKTRGQQVTLSCSPISGHRSVSWYQQTPGQGLQFLFEYFSETQRNKGNFPGRFSGRQFSNSRSEMNVSTLELGDSALYLCASSSRTGGDYGYTFGSGTRLTVV.

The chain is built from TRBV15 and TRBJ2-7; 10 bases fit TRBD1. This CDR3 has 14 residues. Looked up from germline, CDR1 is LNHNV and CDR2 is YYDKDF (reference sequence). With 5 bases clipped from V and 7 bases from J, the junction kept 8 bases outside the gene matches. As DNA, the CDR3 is TGTGCCACCAGCGCCCCGGGACAGGGGCGGGAGCAGTACTTC. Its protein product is CATSAPGQGREQYF. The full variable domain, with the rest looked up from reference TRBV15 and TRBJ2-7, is DAMVIQNPRYQVTQFGKPVTLSCSQTLNHNVMYWYQQKSSQAPKLLFHYYDKDFNNEADTPDNFQSRRPNTSFCFLDIRSPGLGDTAMYLCATSAPGQGREQYFGPGTRLTVT.

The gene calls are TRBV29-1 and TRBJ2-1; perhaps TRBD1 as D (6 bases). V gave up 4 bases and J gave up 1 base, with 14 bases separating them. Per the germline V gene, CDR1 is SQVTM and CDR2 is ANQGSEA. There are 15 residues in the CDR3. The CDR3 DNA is TGCAGCGTTGGACCTGGACAGTCATCCTACAATGAGCAGTTCTTC. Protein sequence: CSVGPGQSSYNEQFF.

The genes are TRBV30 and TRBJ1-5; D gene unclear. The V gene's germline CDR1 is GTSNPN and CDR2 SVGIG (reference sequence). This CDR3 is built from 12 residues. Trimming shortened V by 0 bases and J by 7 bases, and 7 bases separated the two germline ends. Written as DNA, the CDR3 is TGTGCCTGGAGTGTACGGGGACAGCCCCAGCATTTT. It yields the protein CAWSVRGQPQHF.

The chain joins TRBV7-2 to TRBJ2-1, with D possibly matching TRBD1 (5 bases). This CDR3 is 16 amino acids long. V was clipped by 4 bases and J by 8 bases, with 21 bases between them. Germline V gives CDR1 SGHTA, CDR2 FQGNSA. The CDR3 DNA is TGTGCCAGCAGCTCCCCCTCTCGACAGTTCGGCGATGAGCAGTTCTTC. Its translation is CASSSPSRQFGDEQFF.

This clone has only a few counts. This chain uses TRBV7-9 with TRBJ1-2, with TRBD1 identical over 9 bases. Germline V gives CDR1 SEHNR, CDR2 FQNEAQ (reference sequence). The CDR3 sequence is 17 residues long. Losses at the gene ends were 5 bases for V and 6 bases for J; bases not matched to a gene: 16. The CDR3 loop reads CASSLGSTGGVVDGYTF. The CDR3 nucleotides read TGTGCCAGCAGCCTTGGCTCCACAGGGGGCGTCGTTGATGGCTACACCTTC. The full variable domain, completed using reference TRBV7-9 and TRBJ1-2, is DTGVSQNPRHKITKRGQNVTFRCDPISEHNRLYWYRQTLGQGPEFLTYFQNEAQLEKSRLLSDRFSAERPKGSFSTLEIQRTEQGDSAMYLCASSLGSTGGVVDGYTFGSGTRLTVV.

CDR3 bases: TGTGCCAGCAGCCAAGAATTCATGAGGCAAATAGACTATGGCTACACCTTC. This translates into CASSQEFMRQIDYGYTF. V usage is TRBV4-2 and J usage is TRBJ1-2; D unresolved. Trimming stripped 0 bases from V and 3 bases from J, with 17 bases between. The CDR3 contains 17 residues. The germline gives CDR1 LGHNA, CDR2 YNFKEQ.

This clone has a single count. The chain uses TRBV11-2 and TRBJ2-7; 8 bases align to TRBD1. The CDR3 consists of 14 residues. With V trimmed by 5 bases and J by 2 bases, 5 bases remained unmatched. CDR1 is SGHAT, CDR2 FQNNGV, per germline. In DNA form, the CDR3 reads TGTGCCAGCAGCCCTGGACAGGGAACCTACGAGCAGTACTTC. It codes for CASSPGQGTYEQYF.

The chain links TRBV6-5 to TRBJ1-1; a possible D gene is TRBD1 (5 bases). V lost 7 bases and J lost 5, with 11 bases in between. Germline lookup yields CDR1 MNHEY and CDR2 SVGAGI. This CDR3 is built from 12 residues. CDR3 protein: CASTQGRTEAFF. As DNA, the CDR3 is TGTGCCAGCACCCAGGGAAGAACTGAAGCTTTCTTT.

DNA of the CDR3: TGTGCCAGCAGCCGCGCAGGGTGGGGGGATGGCTACACCTTC. This codes for CASSRAGWGDGYTF. The V call is TRBV5-5, the J call TRBJ1-2, with a weak D call TRBD1 (5 bases). This CDR3 is built from 14 residues. V shed 4 bases and J shed 6 bases, with 16 bases lying between them. The germline V gene has CDR1 SGHKS and CDR2 YYEKEE (reference sequence).

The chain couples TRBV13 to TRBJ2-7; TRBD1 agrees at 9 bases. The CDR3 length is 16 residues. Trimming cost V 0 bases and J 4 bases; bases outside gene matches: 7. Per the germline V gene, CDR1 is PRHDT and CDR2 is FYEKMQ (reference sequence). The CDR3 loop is CASSLGLTGGRYEQYF. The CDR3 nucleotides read TGTGCCAGCAGCTTAGGCCTGACAGGGGGTCGGTACGAGCAGTACTTC.

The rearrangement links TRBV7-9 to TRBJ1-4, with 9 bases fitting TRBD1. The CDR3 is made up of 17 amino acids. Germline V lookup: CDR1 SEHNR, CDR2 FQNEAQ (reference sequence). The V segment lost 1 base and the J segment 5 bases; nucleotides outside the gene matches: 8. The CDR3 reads CASSLGTGVTLNEKLFF. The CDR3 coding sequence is TGTGCCAGCAGCTTAGGGACAGGGGTTACCCTCAATGAAAAACTGTTTTTT.

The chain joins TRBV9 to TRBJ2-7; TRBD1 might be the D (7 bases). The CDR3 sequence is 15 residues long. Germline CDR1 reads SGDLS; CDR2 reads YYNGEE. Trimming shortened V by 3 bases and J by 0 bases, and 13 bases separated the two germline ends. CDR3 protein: CASSEGRDSSYEQYF. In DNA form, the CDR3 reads TGTGCCAGCAGCGAGGGGCGGGACAGCTCCTACGAGCAGTACTTC. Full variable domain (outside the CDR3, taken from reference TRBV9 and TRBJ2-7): DSGVTQTPKHLITATGQRVTLRCSPRSGDLSVYWYQQSLDQGLQFLIQYYNGEERAKGNILERFSAQQFPDLHSELNLSSLELGDSALYFCASSEGRDSSYEQYFGPGTRLTVT.

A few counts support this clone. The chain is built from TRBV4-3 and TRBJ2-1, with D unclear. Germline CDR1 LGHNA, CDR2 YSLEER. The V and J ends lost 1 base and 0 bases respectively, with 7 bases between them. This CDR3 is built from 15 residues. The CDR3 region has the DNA TGCGCCAGCAGCCAAGTTGGCAGCTCCTACAATGAGCAGTTCTTC. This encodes CASSQVGSSYNEQFF.

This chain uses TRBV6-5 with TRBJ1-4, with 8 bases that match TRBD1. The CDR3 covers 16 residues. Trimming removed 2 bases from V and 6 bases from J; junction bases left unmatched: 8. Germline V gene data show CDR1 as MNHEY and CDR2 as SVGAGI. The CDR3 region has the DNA TGTGCCAGCAGTTACACCTCAGGGGGCGGGGATGAAAAACTGTTTTTT. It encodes CASSYTSGGGDEKLFF.